This note documents a single TCR beta chain sequence. The data originate from a study of blood T cell repertoires in COVID-19. Study background: COVID-19 samples collected from the United States, Italy and Spain covered acute and convalescent phases. Sample material is recorded as cDNA or gDNA derived from T cells, B-cell-depleted T cells, or PBMCs.

Original data processing: Reference gene primer amplification in the assay estimated nucleated cell counts. Profiling relied on immunoSEQ multiplex PCR, and the TCRdb table lists in-frame clones only, not all of them. V and J calls and clone size come straight from that table; D and trimming were deduced from the DNA. Here the sample spans about 200,000 clones, around nine tenths being singletons. The CDR3 spans 18 residues. The germline V gene encodes CDR1 MNHNS and CDR2 SASEGT. Losses at the gene ends were 1 base for V and 2 bases for J; bases not matched to a gene: 10. The sequence came from a man aged 60-69 years who had recovered from COVID-19. The sequenced sample consisted of peripheral blood. This chain joins TRBV6-1 and TRBJ2-5; 10 bases agree with TRBD2. The CDR3 region has the DNA TGTGCCAGCAGTGAAGGGCTAGCGGGGGCGGGGAAACAAGAGACCCAGTACTTC. Its protein is CASSEGLAGAGKQETQYF.